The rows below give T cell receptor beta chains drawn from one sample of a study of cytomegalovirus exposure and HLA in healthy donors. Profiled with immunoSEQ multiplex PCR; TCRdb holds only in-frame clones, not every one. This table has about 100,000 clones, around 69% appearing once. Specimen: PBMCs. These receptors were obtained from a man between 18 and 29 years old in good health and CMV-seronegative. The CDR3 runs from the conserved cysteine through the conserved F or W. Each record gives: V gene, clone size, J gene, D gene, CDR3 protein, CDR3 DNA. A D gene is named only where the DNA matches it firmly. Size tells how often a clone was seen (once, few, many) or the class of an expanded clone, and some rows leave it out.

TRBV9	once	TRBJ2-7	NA	CASSVGGGTSYEQYF	TGTGCCAGCAGCGTAGGAGGAGGAACCTCCTACGAGCAGTACTTC
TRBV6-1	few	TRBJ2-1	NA	CASTAGQPNNEQFF	TGTGCCAGCACCGCGGGACAGCCTAACAATGAGCAGTTCTTC
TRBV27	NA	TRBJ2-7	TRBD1	CASSSGGIDEQYF	TGTGCCAGCAGTTCAGGGGGTATCGACGAGCAGTACTTC
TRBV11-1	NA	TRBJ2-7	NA	CASSHGAYEQYF	TGTGCCAGCAGCCACGGGGCCTACGAGCAGTACTTC
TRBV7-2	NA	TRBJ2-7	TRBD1	CASSLEQGVSYEQYF	TGTGCCAGCAGCTTAGAACAGGGGGTAAGCTACGAGCAGTACTTC
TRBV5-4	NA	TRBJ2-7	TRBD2	CASSPFREGFDEQYF	TGTGCCAGCAGCCCTTTCCGGGAGGGATTCGACGAGCAGTACTTC
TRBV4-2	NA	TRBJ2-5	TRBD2	CASSQEGREETQYF	TGTGCCAGCAGCCAAGAGGGGCGGGAGGAGACCCAGTACTTC
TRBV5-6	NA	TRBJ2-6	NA	CASSLRSSGANVLTF	TGTGCCAGCAGCTTGAGGAGCTCTGGGGCCAACGTCCTGACTTTC
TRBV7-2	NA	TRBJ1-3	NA	CASSLGGGRTGNTIYF	TGTGCCAGCAGCTTAGGCGGGGGACGGACAGGAAACACCATATATTTT
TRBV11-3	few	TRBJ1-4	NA	CASSQGQSTNEKLFF	TGTGCCAGCAGTCAAGGACAATCAACTAATGAAAAACTGTTTTTT
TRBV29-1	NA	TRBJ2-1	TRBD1	CSVQGITFHNEQFF	TGCAGCGTACAGGGGATCACTTTTCACAATGAGCAGTTCTTC
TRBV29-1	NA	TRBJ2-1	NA	CSVGHLEQFF	TGCAGCGTTGGACACTTAGAGCAGTTCTTC